This T cell receptor (beta chain) was profiled in a study of T cell repertoires in aging, cancer and after chemotherapy. Rearranged V-D-J TRB sequences were amplified with a mixed TRB-A/B primer pool. TCRdb itself ran the multiplex PCR reads through MiXCR, one entry per CDR3 protein. The sample records about 2,500 distinct CDR3 sequences, 23% being singletons. TCR beta rearrangements were amplified from peripheral blood genomic DNA. Study-wide results and limits: Age-matched healthy donors had significantly more diverse, less clonal blood TCR repertoires than untreated cancer patients. Immunological memory after chemotherapy cannot be judged from the repertoire data.

As regards this clonotype: Its cognate antigen is unknown.

Sequences were obtained from blood. This receptor was obtained from a human donor with a solid tumor.

DNA of the CDR3: TGTGCCAGCTCACCAGGAGGGAACACTGAAGCTTTCTTT. Its protein product is CASSPGGNTEAFF. The chain links TRBV18 to TRBJ1-1; D remains ambiguous. Trimming left V 2 bases short and J 1 base short, with 5 bases between. The CDR3 contains 13 residues. Germline V gene sequence: CDR1 KGHSH, CDR2 LQKENI.